The clone carrying this T cell receptor beta chain has just a few counts. The data were obtained in a study of T-cell memory formation after mild COVID-19. For the study at large: Clustering of TCRs was largely donor specific.

MiXCR, run by TCRdb on the 5' RACE reads, gives a single entry per CDR3 protein. The table lists some 250,000 distinct CDR3 sequences, approximately 18% of them singletons, with under 25% in the top ten. The receptor's source is a man aged 18 to 29 who had mild COVID-19 (a few samples of this study predate the infection). Cell type and time point are not known. Sequenced sample: PBMCs or a T cell subset sorted from them (not recorded which).

DNA for the CDR3: TGTGCCAGCAGTCCCAATACAGCCCCAGGGCAGCCCCAGCATTTT. This gives the protein CASSPNTAPGQPQHF. The chain employs TRBV27 and TRBJ1-5, with a tentative D call TRBD1 (5 bases). This CDR3 contains 15 residues. The germline CDR1 and CDR2 sequences are MNHEY and SMNVEV (reference sequence). V lost 5 bases to trimming and J lost 7 bases, with 18 bases between them.